The T cell receptor (beta chain) under discussion was sequenced for a study of T cells in Graves' hyperthyroidism and ophthalmopathy. Amplified TCR beta CDR3 regions derived from RNA transcripts. A set of HTBI primers served as the primers for a first-round RT-PCR of the TCR CDR3. TCRdb independently ran MiXCR on the multiplex PCR reads; one entry per CDR3 protein. Of hundreds of thousands of distinct CDR3 sequences listed, 13% to 15% are singletons. Extraction of PBMCs used 8.5 to 10 ml of fresh peripheral blood. Broader study findings: Most thyroid-expanded clonotypes above 0.001 were also found in blood. Ophthalmopathy, which appeared later, was predicted by the model a median about 6 months before onset. Stable hyperthyroidism was told apart from ophthalmopathy by a model built on 13 V-J features.

This clonotype was counted between two and nine times. Its antigen remains unidentified. CDR3 length: 13 amino acids. V lost 3 bases, J lost 5 bases, and 11 bases lay in between. The germline V gene encodes CDR1 DFQATT and CDR2 SNEGSKA (reference sequence). This chain connects TRBV20-1 to TRBJ1-5, with TRBD1 as a possible D gene (5 bases). What was sequenced was blood. This receptor was taken from a woman between 18 and 30 years old with Graves' hyperthyroidism. The CDR3, as DNA: TGCAGTGCTAGTGGGGGAGTGGATCAGCCCCAGCATTTT. Amino acid sequence: CSASGGVDQPQHF.